The sequence of this TCR beta chain was determined in a study of identifying expanded T cells in peripheral blood. Study outcomes and limitations: Differentially abundant clones: about 1.3 between replicates, about 17 at approximately 14 days, roughly 18 at four. Clone count variance between roughly 2-week samples rose with total template count.

Data came from immunoSEQ multiplex PCR; TCRdb stores just in-frame clones and leaves some out. The sample has 100,000 or so clones, around nine tenths seen once. During the collection period, no donor immune events like infections were recorded. The table lists this clone with a count of one. Its antigen is not known. The CDR3 has 12 amino acids. V was clipped by 2 bases and J by 0 bases, with 3 bases between them. The germline gives CDR1 SGHDT, CDR2 YYEEEE. The sequencing sample was made of blood. V is TRBV5-6 and J is TRBJ2-7; D gene uncertain. This TCR was recovered from a person between 18 and 70 years old in good health. DNA of the CDR3: TGTGCCAGCAGCTTACTCTCCTACGAGCAGTACTTC. Protein product: CASSLLSYEQYF. The complete variable domain, with remaining parts taken from reference TRBV5-6 and TRBJ2-7, reads DAGVTQSPTHLIKTRGQQVTLRCSPKSGHDTVSWYQQALGQGPQFIFQYYEEEERQRGNFPDRFSGHQFPNYSSELNVNALLLGDSALYLCASSLLSYEQYFGPGTRLTVT.